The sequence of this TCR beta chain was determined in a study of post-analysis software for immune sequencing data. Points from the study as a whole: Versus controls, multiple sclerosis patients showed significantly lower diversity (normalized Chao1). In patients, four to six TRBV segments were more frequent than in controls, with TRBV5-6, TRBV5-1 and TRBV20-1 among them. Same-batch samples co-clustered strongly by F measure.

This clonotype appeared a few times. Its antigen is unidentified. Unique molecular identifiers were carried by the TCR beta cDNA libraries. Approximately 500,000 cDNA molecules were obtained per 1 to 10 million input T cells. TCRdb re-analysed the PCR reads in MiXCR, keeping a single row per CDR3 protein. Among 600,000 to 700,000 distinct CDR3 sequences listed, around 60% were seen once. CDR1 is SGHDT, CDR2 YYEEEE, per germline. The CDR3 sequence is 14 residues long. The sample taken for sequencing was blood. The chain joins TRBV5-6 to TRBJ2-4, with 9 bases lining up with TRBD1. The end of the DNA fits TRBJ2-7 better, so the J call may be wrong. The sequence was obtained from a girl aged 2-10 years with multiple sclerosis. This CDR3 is CASSWMGQGAEQYF. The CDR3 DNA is TGTGCCAGCAGCTGGATGGGACAGGGAGCCGAGCAGTACTTC.